A single sample gave rise to the 25 T cell receptor beta chains below, sequenced in a study of blood T cell repertoires in COVID-19. Only in-frame clones appear in the TCRdb table, and some are missing; sequencing was by immunoSEQ multiplex PCR. The table includes a few hundred thousand clones, less than 90% detected once. The sample consisted of PBMCs or T cells enriched from blood (not recorded which). These receptors were taken from a woman in her sixties who had recovered from COVID-19.

CDR3 loop: CASRREGFGSYEQYV. The CDR3 DNA is TGTGCCAGCAGGCGGGAGGGATTCGGCTCCTACGAGCAGTACGTC. The V gene is TRBV27, the J gene TRBJ2-7; 9 positions match TRBD2. This CDR3 has 15 amino acids. Germline loops: CDR1 MNHEY, CDR2 SMNVEV (reference sequence). V shed 6 bases, J shed 0 bases, and the junction held 6 bases outside the gene matches.

V and J are TRBV13 and TRBJ2-6; 10 bases map to TRBD1. The CDR3 consists of 21 residues. The germline gives CDR1 PRHDT, CDR2 FYEKMQ (reference sequence). V was clipped by 6 bases and J by 0 bases; unmatched bases: 17. Here the CDR3 reads CASRFPAEGQGPLSGANVLTF. The CDR3 DNA is TGTGCCAGCAGATTCCCTGCCGAGGGACAGGGGCCGCTCTCTGGGGCCAACGTCCTGACTTTC. The entire variable domain, with the rest obtained from reference TRBV13 and TRBJ2-6, is as follows: AAGVIQSPRHLIKEKRETATLKCYPIPRHDTVYWYQQGPGQDPQFLISFYEKMQSDKGSIPDRFSAQQFSDYHSELNMSSLELGDSALYFCASRFPAEGQGPLSGANVLTFGAGSRLTVL.

This chain joins TRBV5-6 and TRBJ2-1, with D possibly matching TRBD2 (6 bases). Between the trimmed V and J ends, which lost 0 bases and 3 bases, there was a span of 13 bases. Germline CDR1 is SGHDT and CDR2 is YYEEEE. The CDR3 runs to 16 residues. The chain's CDR3 is CASSLVGGANYNEQFF. The DNA of the CDR3 is TGTGCCAGCAGCTTGGTTGGCGGGGCAAACTACAATGAGCAGTTCTTC.

The V and J genes are TRBV30 and TRBJ1-1, with 8 bases fitting TRBD1. Germline-derived CDR1 and CDR2 are GTSNPN and SVGIG (reference sequence). This CDR3 spans 14 amino acids. Unmatched junction bases numbered 4, after V lost 0 bases and J lost 4 bases. The DNA of the CDR3 is TGTGCCTGGAGTGTGGACAGGGTCGGCACTGAAGCTTTCTTT. Protein sequence: CAWSVDRVGTEAFF.

The V gene is TRBV5-5, the J gene TRBJ2-7; 9 nucleotides match TRBD1. The germline gives CDR1 SGHKS, CDR2 YYEKEE (reference sequence). CDR3 size: 15 residues. J was trimmed by 2 bases and V by 2 bases; bases with no gene match: 5. In DNA form, the CDR3 reads TGTGCCAGCAGCTTACTGAGACAGGGGGCCTACGAGCAGTACTTC. This codes for CASSLLRQGAYEQYF. The variable domain in full, with the rest retrieved from reference TRBV5-5 and TRBJ2-7, is DAGVTQSPTHLIKTRGQQVTLRCSPISGHKSVSWYQQVLGQGPQFIFQYYEKEERGRGNFPDRFSARQFPNYSSELNVNALLLGDSALYLCASSLLRQGAYEQYFGPGTRLTVT.

The chain combines TRBV24-1 with TRBJ2-2; TRBD2 aligns across 7 bases. The CDR3 runs 18 residues. CDR1 is KGHDR and CDR2 is SFDVKD in the germline V gene. J lost 0 bases, V lost 0 bases, and 6 bases had no gene match. The CDR3 sequence: CATSDLSGRGANTGELFF. CDR3 in DNA: TGTGCCACCAGTGATTTGAGTGGGAGGGGTGCGAACACCGGGGAGCTGTTTTTT.

For the CDR3, the DNA is TGTGCCAGCAGGGCGACTAGCGGTCAAGAGACCCAGTACTTC. This codes for CASRATSGQETQYF. The V call is TRBV2, the J call TRBJ2-5; 9 positions agree with TRBD2. J was trimmed by 2 bases and V by 6 bases; bases with no gene match: 4. The CDR3 length is 14 residues. Looked up from germline, CDR1 is SNHLY and CDR2 is FYNNEI.

This clone was detected once. V and J are TRBV10-3 and TRBJ1-4; D is ambiguous. The CDR3 is 13 amino acids. Trimming pared 8 bases from V and 5 bases from J, leaving 12 bases between. Germline V gives CDR1 ENHRY, CDR2 SYGVKD. CDR3 sequence reads: CAISTEPNEKLFF. CDR3 in DNA: TGTGCCATCTCGACGGAGCCGAATGAAAAACTGTTTTTT.

The chain uses TRBV27 and TRBJ1-3, with D possibly being TRBD1 (5 bases). The CDR3 consists of 13 residues. Trimming left V 5 bases short and J 4 bases short, with 9 bases between. The germline CDR1 and CDR2 sequences are MNHEY and SMNVEV (reference sequence). The CDR3 protein is CASSARVGNTIYF. As DNA, the CDR3 is TGTGCCAGCAGTGCCAGGGTGGGAAACACCATATATTTT.

The V gene is TRBV12-3 or TRBV12-4, the J gene TRBJ1-1, with unresolved D. This CDR3 is built from 13 residues. The ends were cut back, 3 bases at V and 0 bases at J, with 5 bases in the middle. In nucleotides, the CDR3 is TGTGCCAGCAGTTTTCAGGTGAACACTGAAGCTTTCTTT. Its translation is CASSFQVNTEAFF.

V is TRBV5-4 and J is TRBJ1-2, with TRBD1 identical over 8 bases. V gave up 4 bases and J gave up 4 bases; unmatched junction bases: 6. In germline, CDR1 is SGHNT, CDR2 YYREEE (reference sequence). This CDR3 region has 14 residues. CDR3 bases: TGTGCCAGCAGCCGACAGGGGACCGCCTATGGCTACACCTTC. Its translation: CASSRQGTAYGYTF.

The count of this clone is one. This specimen includes other DNA sequences encoding the same CDR3. The J gene is TRBJ1-4, the V gene TRBV5-1; no reliable D call. The CDR3 is 13 residues long. Trimming shortened V by 2 bases and J by 5 bases, and 7 bases separated the two germline ends. Per the germline V gene, CDR1 is SGHRS and CDR2 is YFSETQ. The CDR3 loop reads CASSLGGNEKLFF. CDR3 bases: TGCGCCAGCAGCTTAGGCGGGAATGAAAAACTGTTTTTT.

CDR3 sequence: CASSLGGAAGELFF. The CDR3 DNA is TGTGCCAGCAGTCTAGGGGGTGCAGCCGGGGAGCTGTTTTTT. The chain employs TRBV27 and TRBJ2-2; D may be TRBD1 (6 bases). CDR3 length: 14 residues. Trimming shortened V by 5 bases and J by 6 bases, and 13 bases separated the two germline ends. CDR1 and CDR2 (germline): MNHEY, SMNVEV (reference sequence).

This chain joins TRBV19 and TRBJ2-5; TRBD2 matches 7 bases. J lost 0 bases, V lost 7 bases, and 11 bases had no gene match. The germline V gene has CDR1 LNHDA and CDR2 SQIVND (reference sequence). This CDR3 region has 16 residues. CDR3 amino acids: CASKGITSEHQETQYF. The CDR3 nucleotides read TGTGCCAGTAAGGGCATCACTAGCGAACACCAAGAGACCCAGTACTTC.

Of note for this clone: The junction differs from germline at one of its ends, possibly a read error. The V and J genes are TRBV6-5 and TRBJ1-1; D gene ambiguous. The germline V gene encodes CDR1 MNHEY and CDR2 SVGAGI. The CDR3 is made up of 11 amino acids. The CDR3 here is CASNLWADAFF. The CDR3 nucleotides read TGTGCCAGCAACTTGTGGGCTGACGCTTTCTTT.

J is TRBJ2-1 and V is TRBV6-5; TRBD2 matches 8 bases. The ends lost 7 bases at V and 12 bases at J; junction bases unmatched: 11. CDR3 length equals 13 residues. Germline V CDR1 and CDR2: MNHEY, SVGAGI. Here the CDR3 reads CASTPSGGSVQFF. In DNA, the CDR3 is TGTGCCAGCACTCCAAGCGGGGGATCAGTGCAGTTCTTC.

The chain carries TRBV27 and TRBJ1-1; TRBD1 might be the D (6 bases). With 4 bases removed from V and 0 bases from J, the gap between germline ends came to 12 bases. Germline-derived CDR1 and CDR2 are MNHEY and SMNVEV (reference sequence). The CDR3 loop spans 15 amino acids. CDR3 nucleotide sequence: TGTGCCAGCAGTTCCGGACAGCTCATGAACACTGAAGCTTTCTTT. Its protein is CASSSGQLMNTEAFF.

The chain combines TRBV7-2 with TRBJ1-3; TRBD1 matches at 10 bases. Germline V gives CDR1 SGHTA, CDR2 FQGNSA. The CDR3 runs to 15 residues. After removal of 4 bases from V and 5 bases from J, the junction contained 5 bases not matched to a gene. In DNA form, the CDR3 reads TGTGCCAGCAGCTCGGGACAGGGGTGGAGAAACACCATATATTTT. This gives the protein CASSSGQGWRNTIYF.

The sample holds many counts of this clone. The chain uses TRBV20-1 and TRBJ1-2; no clear D. The CDR3 runs 13 residues. Germline CDR1 reads DFQATT; CDR2 reads SNEGSKA (reference sequence). Deletions cut 3 bases from V and 4 bases from J, with 12 bases between. CDR3 in amino acids: CSASEETGYGYTF. The DNA of the CDR3 is TGCAGTGCTAGTGAGGAAACGGGCTATGGCTACACCTTC.

The chain has TRBV6-5 and TRBJ2-7; D gene ambiguous. CDR3 length equals 14 residues. Germline V gene data show CDR1 as MNHEY and CDR2 as SVGAGI. V lost 0 bases and J 2 bases, leaving 8 bases between the germline ends. The CDR3, as DNA: TGTGCCAGCAGTTACTCCGGCGACACCTACGAGCAGTACGTC. Translating it yields CASSYSGDTYEQYV.

The chain couples TRBV19 to TRBJ1-1; D gene ambiguous. Looked up from germline, CDR1 is LNHDA and CDR2 is SQIVND (reference sequence). V lost 3 bases and J lost 1, with 15 bases in between. This CDR3 is built from 16 residues. The chain's CDR3 is CASSIGKNRQNTEAFF. The CDR3 nucleotides are TGTGCCAGTAGTATTGGTAAGAACAGACAGAACACTGAAGCTTTCTTT.

This clone was counted only a few times. This chain links TRBV15 with TRBJ1-1; weak D call: TRBD1 (6 bases). CDR1 is LNHNV, CDR2 YYDKDF, per germline (reference sequence). V gave up 0 bases and J gave up 5 bases, with 19 bases separating them. The CDR3 is 17 amino acids. CDR3 nucleotide sequence: TGTGCCACCAGCAGAGAAAATACCGGGACAAGGGGAACTGAAGCTTTCTTT. This sequence encodes CATSRENTGTRGTEAFF.

The J gene is TRBJ2-7, the V gene TRBV5-1; D may be TRBD2 (6 bases). V gave up 1 base and J gave up 4 bases, with 18 bases separating them. The CDR3 is made up of 16 amino acids. Per germline, CDR1 SGHRS and CDR2 YFSETQ. The CDR3 DNA follows: TGCGCCAGCAGCTTGTCGCCGACTAGTCTCCTTTACGAGCAGTACTTC. This encodes CASSLSPTSLLYEQYF.

The chain joins TRBV5-6 to TRBJ2-7; 10 nucleotides agree with TRBD1. Germline loops: CDR1 SGHDT, CDR2 YYEEEE. J lost 1 base, V lost 9 bases, and 7 bases had no gene match. The CDR3 loop spans 14 amino acids. In DNA form, the CDR3 reads TGTGCCACTACCAGACAGGGGGCTTCCTACGAGCAGTACTTC. Residues: CATTRQGASYEQYF. The full variable domain, in which reference TRBV5-6 and TRBJ2-7 provide the parts outside the CDR3, is DAGVTQSPTHLIKTRGQQVTLRCSPKSGHDTVSWYQQALGQGPQFIFQYYEEEERQRGNFPDRFSGHQFPNYSSELNVNALLLGDSALYLCATTRQGASYEQYFGPGTRLTVT.

The chain carries TRBV2 and TRBJ1-1; D is undetermined. This CDR3 spans 13 amino acids. Germline CDR1 and CDR2: SNHLY and FYNNEI. The ends were cut back, 7 bases at V and 0 bases at J, with 9 bases in the middle. DNA of the CDR3: TGTGCCAGCAAACTGAGGATGAACACTGAAGCTTTCTTT. It specifies CASKLRMNTEAFF.